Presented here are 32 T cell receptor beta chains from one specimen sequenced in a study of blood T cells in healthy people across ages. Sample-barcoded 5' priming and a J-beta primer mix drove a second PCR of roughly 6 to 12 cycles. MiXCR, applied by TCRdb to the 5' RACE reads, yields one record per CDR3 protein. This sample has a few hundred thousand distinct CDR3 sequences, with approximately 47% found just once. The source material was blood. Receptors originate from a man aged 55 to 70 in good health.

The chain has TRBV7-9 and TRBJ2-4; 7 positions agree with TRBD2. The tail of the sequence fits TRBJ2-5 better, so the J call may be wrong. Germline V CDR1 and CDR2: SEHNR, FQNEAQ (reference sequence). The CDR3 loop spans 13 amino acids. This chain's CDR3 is CASEGLGGKTQYF. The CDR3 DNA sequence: TGTGCTAGCGAGGGACTCGGGGGGAAGACCCAGTACTTC.

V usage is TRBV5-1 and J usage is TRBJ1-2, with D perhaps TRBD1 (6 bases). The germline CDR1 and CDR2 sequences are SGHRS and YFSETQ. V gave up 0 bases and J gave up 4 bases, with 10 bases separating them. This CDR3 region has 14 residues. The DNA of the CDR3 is TGCGCCAGCAGCTTGGGGGGGCGCATCTATGGCTACACCTTC. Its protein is CASSLGGRIYGYTF.

CDR3 in amino acids: CASSRTSGANVLTF. CDR3 sequence (DNA): TGTGCCAGCAGTCGAACCTCTGGGGCCAACGTCCTGACTTTC. The chain uses TRBV6-6 and TRBJ2-6; D uncertain. The CDR3 covers 14 residues. V dropped 5 bases and J dropped 0 bases, with 5 bases sitting between them. Germline V gene lookup returns CDR1 MNHNY and CDR2 SVGAGI (reference sequence).

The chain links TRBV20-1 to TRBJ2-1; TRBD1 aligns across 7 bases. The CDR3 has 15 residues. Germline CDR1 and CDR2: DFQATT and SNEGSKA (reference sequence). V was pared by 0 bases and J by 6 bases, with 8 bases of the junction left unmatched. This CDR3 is CSARETGTYSNEQFF. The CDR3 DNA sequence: TGCAGTGCTAGAGAGACAGGGACCTATTCCAATGAGCAGTTCTTC.

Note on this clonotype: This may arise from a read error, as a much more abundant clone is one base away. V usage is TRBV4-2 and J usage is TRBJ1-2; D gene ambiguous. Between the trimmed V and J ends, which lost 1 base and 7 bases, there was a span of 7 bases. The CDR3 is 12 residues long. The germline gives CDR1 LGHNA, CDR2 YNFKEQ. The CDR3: CASSQGAGGYTF. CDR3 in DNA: TGTGCCAGCAGCCAAGGAGCGGGTGGCTACACCTTC.

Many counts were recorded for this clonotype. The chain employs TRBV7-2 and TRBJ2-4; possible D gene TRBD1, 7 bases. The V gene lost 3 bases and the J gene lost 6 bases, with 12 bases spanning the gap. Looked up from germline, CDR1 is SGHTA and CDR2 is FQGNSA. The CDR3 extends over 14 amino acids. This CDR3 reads CASSFRQGGNIQYF. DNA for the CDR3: TGTGCCAGCAGCTTCAGACAGGGAGGAAACATTCAGTACTTC.

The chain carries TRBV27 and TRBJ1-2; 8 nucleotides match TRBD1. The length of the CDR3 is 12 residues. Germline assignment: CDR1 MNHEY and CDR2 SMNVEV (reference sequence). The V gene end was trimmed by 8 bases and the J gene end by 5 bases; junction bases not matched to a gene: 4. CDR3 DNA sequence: TGTGCCAGCGCCACAGGGGGGTATGGCTACACCTTC. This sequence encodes CASATGGYGYTF.

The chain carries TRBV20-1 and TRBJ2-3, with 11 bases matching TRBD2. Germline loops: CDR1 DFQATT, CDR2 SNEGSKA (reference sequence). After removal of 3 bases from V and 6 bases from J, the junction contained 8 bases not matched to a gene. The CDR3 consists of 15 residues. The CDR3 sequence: CSARPELAGADTQYF. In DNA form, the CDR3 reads TGCAGTGCTAGGCCAGAACTAGCGGGAGCTGATACGCAGTATTTT.

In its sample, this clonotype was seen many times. DNA for the CDR3: TGTGCCAGCAGCTTAACTAGCGGGTCCTACGAGCAGTACTTC. This gives the protein CASSLTSGSYEQYF. The chain employs TRBV12-3 or TRBV12-4 and TRBJ2-7; 9 positions match TRBD2. The trim removed 6 bases at V and 1 base at J, leaving 4 bases unmatched. The CDR3 is made up of 14 amino acids.

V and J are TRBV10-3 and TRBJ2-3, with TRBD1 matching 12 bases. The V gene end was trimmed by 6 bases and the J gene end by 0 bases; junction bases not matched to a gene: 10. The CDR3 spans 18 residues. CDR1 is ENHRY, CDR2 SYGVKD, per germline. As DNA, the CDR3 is TGTGCCATCAGGACGGGACAGGGGGCTTTTCGTAGCACAGATACGCAGTATTTT. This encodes CAIRTGQGAFRSTDTQYF.

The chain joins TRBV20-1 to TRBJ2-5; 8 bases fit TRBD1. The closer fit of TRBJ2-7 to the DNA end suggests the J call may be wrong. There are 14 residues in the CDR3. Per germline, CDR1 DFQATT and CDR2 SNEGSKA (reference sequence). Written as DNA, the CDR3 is TGCAGTGCGCGCGGGACAGGCGGGGCCTACGAGCAGTACTTC. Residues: CSARGTGGAYEQYF.

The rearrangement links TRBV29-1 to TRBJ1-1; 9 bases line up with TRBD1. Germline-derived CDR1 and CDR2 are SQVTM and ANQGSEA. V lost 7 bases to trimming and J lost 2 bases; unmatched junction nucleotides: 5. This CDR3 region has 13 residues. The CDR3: CSGRQGGNTEAFF. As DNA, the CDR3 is TGCAGCGGTAGACAGGGGGGAAACACTGAAGCTTTCTTT.

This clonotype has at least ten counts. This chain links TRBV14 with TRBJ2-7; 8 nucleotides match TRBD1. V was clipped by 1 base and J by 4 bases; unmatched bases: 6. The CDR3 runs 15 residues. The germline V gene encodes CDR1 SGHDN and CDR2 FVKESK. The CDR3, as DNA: TGTGCCAGCAGCCAAGCCCGGGACAGGCGGTACGAGCAGTACTTC. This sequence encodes CASSQARDRRYEQYF.

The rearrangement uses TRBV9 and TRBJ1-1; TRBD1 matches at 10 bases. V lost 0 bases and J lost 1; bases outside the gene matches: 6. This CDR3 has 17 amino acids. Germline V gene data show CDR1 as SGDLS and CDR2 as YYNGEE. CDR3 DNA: TGTGCCAGCAGCGTAGTGGGACAGGGGTTGGCGAACACTGAAGCTTTCTTT. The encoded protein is CASSVVGQGLANTEAFF.

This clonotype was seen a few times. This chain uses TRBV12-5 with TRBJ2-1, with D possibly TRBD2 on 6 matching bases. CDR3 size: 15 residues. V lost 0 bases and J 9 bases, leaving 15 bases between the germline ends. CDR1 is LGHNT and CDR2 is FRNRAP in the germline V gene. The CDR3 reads CASGLVVAEDGEQFF. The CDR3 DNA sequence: TGTGCTAGTGGTTTGGTAGTAGCGGAGGACGGTGAGCAGTTCTTC.

The CDR3 DNA reads as TGCAGTGCTAGAGGGGTCGGGAGGGCCACCTACGAGCAGTACTTC. It is translated as CSARGVGRATYEQYF. The genes are TRBV20-1 and TRBJ2-7; 8 bases line up with TRBD2. CDR1 and CDR2 from the germline V gene are DFQATT and SNEGSKA (reference sequence). The CDR3 runs 15 residues. V shed 1 base and J 2 bases; nucleotides not matched to a gene: 7.

DNA for the CDR3: TGTGCCAGCATGGACAGGGTAACCTCCTACGAGCAGTACTTC. Its protein product is CASMDRVTSYEQYF. This chain connects TRBV7-2 to TRBJ2-7; 8 bases match TRBD1. Germline V gene data show CDR1 as SGHTA and CDR2 as FQGNSA. After removal of 7 bases from V and 0 bases from J, the junction contained 5 bases not matched to a gene. The CDR3 is 14 amino acids.

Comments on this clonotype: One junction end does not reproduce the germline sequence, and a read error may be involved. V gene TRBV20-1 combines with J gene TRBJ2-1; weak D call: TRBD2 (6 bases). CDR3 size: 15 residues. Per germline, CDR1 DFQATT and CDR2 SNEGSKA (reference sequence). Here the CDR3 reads CSVLRGSSSYSEQFF. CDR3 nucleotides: TGCAGTGTTCTGCGGGGCTCAAGCTCCTACAGTGAGCAGTTCTTC.

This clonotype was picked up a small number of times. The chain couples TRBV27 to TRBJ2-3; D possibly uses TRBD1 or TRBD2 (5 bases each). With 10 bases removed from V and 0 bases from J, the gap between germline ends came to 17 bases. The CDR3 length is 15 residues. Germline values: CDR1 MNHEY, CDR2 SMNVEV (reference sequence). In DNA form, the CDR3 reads TGTGCCATTAAAAGATCTGGGACGAGCACAGATACGCAGTATTTT. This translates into CAIKRSGTSTDTQYF.

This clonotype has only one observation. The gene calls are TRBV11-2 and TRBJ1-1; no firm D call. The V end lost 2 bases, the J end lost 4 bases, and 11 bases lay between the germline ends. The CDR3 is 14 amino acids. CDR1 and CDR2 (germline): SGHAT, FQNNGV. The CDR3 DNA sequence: TGTGCCAGCAGCTTAAGCCAGACTGCCACTGAAGCTTTCTTT. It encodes CASSLSQTATEAFF. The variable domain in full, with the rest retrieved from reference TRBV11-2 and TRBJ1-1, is EAGVAQSPRYKIIEKRQSVAFWCNPISGHATLYWYQQILGQGPKLLIQFQNNGVVDDSQLPKDRFSAERLKGVDSTLKIQPAKLEDSAVYLCASSLSQTATEAFFGQGTRLTVV.

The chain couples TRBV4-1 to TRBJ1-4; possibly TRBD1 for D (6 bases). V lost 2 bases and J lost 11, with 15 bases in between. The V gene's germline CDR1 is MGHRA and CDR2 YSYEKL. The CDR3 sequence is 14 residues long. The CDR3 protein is CASSQSQGLGKLFF. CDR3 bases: TGCGCCAGCAGCCAATCACAGGGATTAGGGAAACTGTTTTTT.

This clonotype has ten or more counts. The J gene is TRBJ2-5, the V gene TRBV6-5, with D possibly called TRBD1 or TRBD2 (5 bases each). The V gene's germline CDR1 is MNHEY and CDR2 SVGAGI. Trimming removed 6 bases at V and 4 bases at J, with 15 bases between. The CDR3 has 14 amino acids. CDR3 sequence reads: CASRRGAARETQYF. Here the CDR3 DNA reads TGTGCCAGCAGGAGGGGCGCCGCGCGAGAGACCCAGTACTTC.

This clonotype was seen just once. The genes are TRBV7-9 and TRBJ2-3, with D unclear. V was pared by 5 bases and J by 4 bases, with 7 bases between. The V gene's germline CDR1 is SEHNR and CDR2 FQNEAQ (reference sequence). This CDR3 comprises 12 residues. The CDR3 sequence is CASSPPPDTQYF. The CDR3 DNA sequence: TGTGCCAGCAGCCCCCCGCCAGATACGCAGTATTTT.

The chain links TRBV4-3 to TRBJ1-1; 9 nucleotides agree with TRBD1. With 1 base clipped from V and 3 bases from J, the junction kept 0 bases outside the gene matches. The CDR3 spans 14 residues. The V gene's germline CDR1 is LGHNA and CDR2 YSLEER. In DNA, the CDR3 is TGCGCCAGCAGCCAAGGGGACAGGGACACTGAAGCTTTCTTT. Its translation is CASSQGDRDTEAFF.

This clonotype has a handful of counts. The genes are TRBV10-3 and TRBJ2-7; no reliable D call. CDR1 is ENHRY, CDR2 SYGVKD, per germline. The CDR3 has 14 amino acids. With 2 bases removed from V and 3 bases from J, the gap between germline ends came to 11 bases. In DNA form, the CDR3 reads TGTGCCATCAGTGAGGACTGGAGAAACTACGAGCAGTACTTC. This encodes CAISEDWRNYEQYF.

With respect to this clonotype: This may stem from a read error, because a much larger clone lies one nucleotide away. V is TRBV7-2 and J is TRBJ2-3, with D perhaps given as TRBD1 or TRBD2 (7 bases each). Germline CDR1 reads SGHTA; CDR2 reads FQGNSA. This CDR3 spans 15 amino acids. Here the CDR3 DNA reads TGTGCCAGCAACTTAGTTGCCAGGGGGGGCGATACGCAGTATTTT. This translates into CASNLVARGGDTQYF.

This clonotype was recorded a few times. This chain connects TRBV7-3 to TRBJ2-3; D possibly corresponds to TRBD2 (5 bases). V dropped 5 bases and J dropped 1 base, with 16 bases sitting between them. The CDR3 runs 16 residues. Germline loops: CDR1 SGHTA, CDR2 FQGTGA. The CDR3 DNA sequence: TGTGCCAGCAGCGCCTCCACTAGTTATGGCACAGATACGCAGTATTTT. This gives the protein CASSASTSYGTDTQYF. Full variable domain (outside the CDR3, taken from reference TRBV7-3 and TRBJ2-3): GAGVSQTPSNKVTEKGKYVELRCDPISGHTALYWYRQSLGQGPEFLIYFQGTGAADDSGLPNDRFFAVRPEGSVSTLKIQRTERGDSAVYLCASSASTSYGTDTQYFGPGTRLTVL.

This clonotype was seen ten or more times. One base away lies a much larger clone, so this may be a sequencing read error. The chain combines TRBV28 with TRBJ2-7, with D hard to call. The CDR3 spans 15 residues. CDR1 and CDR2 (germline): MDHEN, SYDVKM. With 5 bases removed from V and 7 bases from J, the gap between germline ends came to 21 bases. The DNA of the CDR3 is TGTGCCAGCAGTCCCACCCGTGGGCTGCAGGCTGAGCAGTACTTC. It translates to CASSPTRGLQAEQYF.

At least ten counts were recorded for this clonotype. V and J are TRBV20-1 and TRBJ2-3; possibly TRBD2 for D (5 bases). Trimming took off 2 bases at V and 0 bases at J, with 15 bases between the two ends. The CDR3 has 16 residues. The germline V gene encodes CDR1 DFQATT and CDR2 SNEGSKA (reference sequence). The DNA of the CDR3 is TGCAGTGCTAGATCCCTCCGGGATTCAAGCACAGATACGCAGTATTTT. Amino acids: CSARSLRDSSTDTQYF.

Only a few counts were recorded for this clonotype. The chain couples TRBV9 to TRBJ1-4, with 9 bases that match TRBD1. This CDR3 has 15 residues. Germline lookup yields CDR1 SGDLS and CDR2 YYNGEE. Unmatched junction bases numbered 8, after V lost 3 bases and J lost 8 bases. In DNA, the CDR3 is TGTGCCAGCAGCGCTACCGGGACAGGGACCGAAAAACTGTTTTTT. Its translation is CASSATGTGTEKLFF.

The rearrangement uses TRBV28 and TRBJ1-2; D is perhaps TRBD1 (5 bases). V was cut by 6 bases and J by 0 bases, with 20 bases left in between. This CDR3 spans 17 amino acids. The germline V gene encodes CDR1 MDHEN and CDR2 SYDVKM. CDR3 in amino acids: CASSPPVPGPANYGYTF. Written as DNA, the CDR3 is TGTGCCAGCAGCCCCCCCGTCCCGGGGCCAGCTAACTATGGCTACACCTTC.

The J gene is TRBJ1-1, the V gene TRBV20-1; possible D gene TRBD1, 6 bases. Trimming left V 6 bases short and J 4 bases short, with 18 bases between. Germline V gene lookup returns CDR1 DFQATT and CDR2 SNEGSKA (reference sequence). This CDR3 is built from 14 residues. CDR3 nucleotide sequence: TGCAGTGCCGACCTAAACAGGGCGGGCACTGAAGCTTTCTTT. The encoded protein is CSADLNRAGTEAFF.